This T cell receptor (beta chain) was captured by sequencing in a study of blood T cell repertoires in COVID-19 (dated by TCRdb to the early 2020s). Context from the whole study: Collaborator samples came from the United States, Italy and Spain and covered acute and convalescent phases of COVID-19. The material from the prospective study consisted of cDNA or gDNA derived from T cells, B-cell-depleted T cells, or PBMCs. The dataset comprised deeply sampled blood TCRbeta repertoires from subjects exposed to, actively infected with, or recovered from COVID-19. The repertoires were made available in a free public database intended to serve as a resource for research on the immune response to SARS-CoV-2. The samples were drawn from two sources: the first 160 participants of the ongoing ImmuneRACE study, and some 1,300 subjects contributed by 6 global collaborators. Sample metadata almost always included a de-identified subject ID, COVID-19 status, age in years and sex. HLA class I and class II types, where available, came from metadata supplied by the sample provider rather than from assay-based typing. General findings and caveats noted by the study authors: The amount of clinical and demographic metadata varied by source and participant and was provided uncurated.

Participants in the prospective study were enrolled through a virtual design, were aged roughly 18 to 100 years, and lived in 24 United States geographic areas. To assign participants to cohorts, the prospective study relied on clinical history that participants themselves reported in a screening survey and a study questionnaire. Recovered participants in ImmuneRACE Cohort 3 were defined as having two consecutive negative NP/OP PCR tests, clearance from a healthcare professional, or resolution of symptoms. In the prospective study, whole blood, serum and a nasopharyngeal or oropharyngeal swab were collected from each participant by mobile phlebotomists. Over a roughly two-month period, participants in the prospective study had the option of providing additional blood draws and questionnaires. Before DNA extraction, prospective study blood samples were shipped either frozen or at room temperature.

Including the terminal cysteine and phenylalanine, the CDR3 comprises 15 residues. Solely the CDR3 DNA is kept, with 45 bases framed from the first base. Looking up the germline V gene (reference sequence) yields CDR1 LNHNV and CDR2 YYDKDF. V has 6 bases trimmed and J has 3 bases trimmed; junction bases matching no gene number 11. Details on this clone: The antigen it recognizes is unknown. Base qualities are not recorded, but no much larger clone differs from it by a single base.

TCRbeta CDR3 regions were amplified from genomic DNA by means of the immunoSEQ Assay, a bias-controlled multiplex PCR. In the paper's pipeline: Within the assay, amplification of reference gene primers was used to estimate how many nucleated cells each sample contained. To quantify the absolute abundance of each unique TCRbeta CDR3 rearrangement, sequence reads were collapsed and filtered. For each sample, productive Simpson clonality was calculated by taking the square root of Simpson's diversity index across productive rearrangements. TCRdb took this table from immuneACCESS and kept in-frame rearrangements with V and J called. Such tables lack part of the clones; where checked against another copy, unresolved V genes explain under half of the gap, and the rest is unexplained. That table gives V, J and clone size, and the DNA gave D and trimming. Counted in this sample were roughly 500,000 clones; 70% to 90% of them appeared once. Approximately 1.8% of the sample comes from the top ten.

The specimen was PBMCs or T cells enriched from blood (not recorded which). This sequence uses TRBV15 and TRBJ2-7; TRBD1 fits 7 bases in the junction. This TCR was sampled from a woman between 35 and 50 years old who had recovered from COVID-19. The CDR3 amino acid sequence is: CATRRNGDRVYEQYF. The DNA is as follows: TGTGCCACCAGGAGAAACGGGGACAGAGTCTACGAGCAGTACTTC. With the portions outside the CDR3 filled from the reference TRBV15 and TRBJ2-7 genes, the complete variable region becomes DAMVIQNPRYQVTQFGKPVTLSCSQTLNHNVMYWYQQKSSQAPKLLFHYYDKDFNNEADTPDNFQSRRPNTSFCFLDIRSPGLGDTAMYLCATRRNGDRVYEQYFGPGTRLTVT.